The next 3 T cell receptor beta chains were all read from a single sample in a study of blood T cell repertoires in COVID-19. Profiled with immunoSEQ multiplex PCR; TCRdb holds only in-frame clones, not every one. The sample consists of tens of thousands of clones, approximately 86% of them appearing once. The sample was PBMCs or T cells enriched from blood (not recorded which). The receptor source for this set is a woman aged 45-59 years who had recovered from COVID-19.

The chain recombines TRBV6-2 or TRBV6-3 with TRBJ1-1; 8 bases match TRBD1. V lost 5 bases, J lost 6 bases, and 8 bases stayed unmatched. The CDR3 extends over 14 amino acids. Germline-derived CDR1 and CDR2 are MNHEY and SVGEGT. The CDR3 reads CASSLQGGSSEAFF. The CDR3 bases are TGTGCCAGCAGTCTACAGGGGGGATCTTCTGAAGCTTTCTTT.

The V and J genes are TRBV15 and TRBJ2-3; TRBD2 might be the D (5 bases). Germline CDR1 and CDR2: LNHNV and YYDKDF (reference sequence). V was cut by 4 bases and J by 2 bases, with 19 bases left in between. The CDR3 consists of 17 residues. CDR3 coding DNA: TGTGCCACCAGCAACGATATGAGGGCCGATCACACAGATACGCAGTATTTT. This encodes CATSNDMRADHTDTQYF. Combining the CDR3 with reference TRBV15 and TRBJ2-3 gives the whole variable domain DAMVIQNPRYQVTQFGKPVTLSCSQTLNHNVMYWYQQKSSQAPKLLFHYYDKDFNNEADTPDNFQSRRPNTSFCFLDIRSPGLGDTAMYLCATSNDMRADHTDTQYFGPGTRLTVL.

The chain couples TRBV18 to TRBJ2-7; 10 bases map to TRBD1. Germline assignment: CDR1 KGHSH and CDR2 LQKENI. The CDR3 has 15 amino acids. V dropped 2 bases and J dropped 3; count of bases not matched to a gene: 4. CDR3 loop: CASSPSRTGGYEQYF. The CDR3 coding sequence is TGTGCCAGCTCACCAAGCAGGACAGGGGGCTACGAGCAGTACTTC.